This T cell receptor beta chain was identified during a study of blood T cell repertoires in COVID-19. About the study: Italy, Spain and the United States were the sources of the convalescent and acute COVID-19 samples.

Participant age was roughly 18 to 89 years, and participants resided in fewer than 30 US areas. The study assigned cohorts using participant-reported clinical history. TCRdb's table, derived via immunoSEQ multiplex PCR, lists solely in-frame clones and lacks some. The sample has under 150,000 clones, around 82% seen once. The germline gives CDR1 ENHRY, CDR2 SYGVKD. The CDR3 length is 19 residues. V lost 5 bases to trimming and J lost 6 bases, with 30 bases between them. The rearrangement links TRBV10-3 to TRBJ2-3; TRBD1 is a possible D gene (6 bases). Input material: PBMCs or T cells enriched from blood (not recorded which). This sequence was found in a man in his fifties or sixties in a cohort exposed to, infected with or recovered from COVID-19 (not recorded which). CDR3 loop: CAISNQPPVGAPPWDTQYF. CDR3 bases: TGTGCCATCAGTAACCAACCCCCTGTGGGGGCCCCTCCGTGGGATACGCAGTATTTT.